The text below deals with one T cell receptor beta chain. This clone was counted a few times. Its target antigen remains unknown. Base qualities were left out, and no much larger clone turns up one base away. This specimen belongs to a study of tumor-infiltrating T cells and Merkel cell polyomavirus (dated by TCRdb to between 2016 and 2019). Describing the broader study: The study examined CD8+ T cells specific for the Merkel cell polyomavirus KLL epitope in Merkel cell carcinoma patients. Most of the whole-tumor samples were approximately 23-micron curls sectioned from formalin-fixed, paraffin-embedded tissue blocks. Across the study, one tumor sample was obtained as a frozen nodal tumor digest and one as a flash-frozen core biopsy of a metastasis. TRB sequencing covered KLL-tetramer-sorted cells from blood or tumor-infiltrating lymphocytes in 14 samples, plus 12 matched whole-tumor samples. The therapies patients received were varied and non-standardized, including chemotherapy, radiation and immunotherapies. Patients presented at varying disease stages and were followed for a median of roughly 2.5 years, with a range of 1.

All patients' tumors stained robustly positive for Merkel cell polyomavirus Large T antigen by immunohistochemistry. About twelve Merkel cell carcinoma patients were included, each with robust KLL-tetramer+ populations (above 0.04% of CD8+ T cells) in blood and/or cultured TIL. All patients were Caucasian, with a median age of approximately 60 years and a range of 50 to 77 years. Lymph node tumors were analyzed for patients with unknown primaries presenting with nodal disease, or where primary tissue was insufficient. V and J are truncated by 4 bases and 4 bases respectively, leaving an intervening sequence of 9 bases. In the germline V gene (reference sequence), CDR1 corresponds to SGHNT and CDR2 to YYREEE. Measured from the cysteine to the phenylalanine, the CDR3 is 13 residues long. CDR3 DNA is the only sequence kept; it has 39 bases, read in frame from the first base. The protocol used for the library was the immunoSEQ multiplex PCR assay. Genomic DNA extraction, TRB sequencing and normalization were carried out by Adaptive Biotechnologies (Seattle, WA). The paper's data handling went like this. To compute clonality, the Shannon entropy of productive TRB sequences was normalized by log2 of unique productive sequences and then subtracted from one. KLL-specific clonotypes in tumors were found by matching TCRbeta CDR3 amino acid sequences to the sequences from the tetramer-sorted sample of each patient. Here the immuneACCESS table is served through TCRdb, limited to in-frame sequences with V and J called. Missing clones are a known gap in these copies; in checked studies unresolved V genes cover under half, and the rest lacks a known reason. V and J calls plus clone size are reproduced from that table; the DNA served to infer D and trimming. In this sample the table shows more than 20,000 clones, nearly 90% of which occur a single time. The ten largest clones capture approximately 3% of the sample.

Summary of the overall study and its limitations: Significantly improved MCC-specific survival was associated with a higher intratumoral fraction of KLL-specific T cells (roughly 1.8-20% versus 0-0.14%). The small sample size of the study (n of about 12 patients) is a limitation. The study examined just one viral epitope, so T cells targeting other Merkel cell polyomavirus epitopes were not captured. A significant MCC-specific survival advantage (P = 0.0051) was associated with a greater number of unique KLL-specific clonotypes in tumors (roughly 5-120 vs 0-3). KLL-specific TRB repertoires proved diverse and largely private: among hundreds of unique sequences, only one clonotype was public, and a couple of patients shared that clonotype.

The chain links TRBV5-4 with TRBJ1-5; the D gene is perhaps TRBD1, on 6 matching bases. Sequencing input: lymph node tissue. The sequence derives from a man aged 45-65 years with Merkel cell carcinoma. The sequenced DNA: TGTGCCAGCAGCCCAGGGGTGAATCAGCCCCAGCATTTT. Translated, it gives CASSPGVNQPQHF.